The rows below give T cell receptor beta chains drawn from one sample of a study of STAT5B mutations in CD4+ large granular lymphocyte leukemia. Repertoires were generated with immunoSEQ multiplex PCR, while TCRdb's copy carries only in-frame clones and drops some. The data show under 35,000 clones, around four fifths seen once. Sequencing was performed on CD4+ T cells from blood buffy coats. The receptors were gathered from a human donor in good health. Each CDR3 is given with its conserved first and last residue. A D gene is named only where the DNA matches it firmly. Clone size is shown for a subset of rows, as once, few, many or a class of expanded clone.

v_gene,d_gene,abundance,j_gene,CDR3nt,CDR3aa
TRBV2,TRBD1,-,TRBJ1-1,TGTGCCAGCAGTGAATTTGGACAGGGAAGCACTGAAGCTTTCTTT,CASSEFGQGSTEAFF
TRBV10-3,-,once,TRBJ1-2,TGTGCCATCATACGGGACCCAGCTGAGGGACTCTATGGCTACACCTTC,CAIIRDPAEGLYGYTF
TRBV11-3,-,-,TRBJ2-1,TGTGCCAGTACATCCGGGGGAGGACCCTACAATGAGCAGTTCTTC,CASTSGGGPYNEQFF
TRBV10-3,-,-,TRBJ2-4,TGTGCCACCCGGGGCGGAGCCAAAAACATTCAGTACTTC,CATRGGAKNIQYF
TRBV6-1,-,-,TRBJ2-1,TGTGCCAGCAGTGAAAGGGGGACCCTTTACAATGAGCAGTTCTTC,CASSERGTLYNEQFF
TRBV28,-,-,TRBJ2-2,TGTGCCAGCAGTTTAGGTCCTTGGGCGGGGAATGCGAACACCGGGGAGCTGTTTTTT,CASSLGPWAGNANTGELFF
TRBV27,-,-,TRBJ1-1,TGTGCCAGCAGTTTTTATAAGGGTAACACTGAAGCTTTCTTT,CASSFYKGNTEAFF
TRBV13,TRBD1,-,TRBJ2-1,TGTGCCAGCAGCTTTGACAGGGACTCCTACAATGAGCAGTTCTTC,CASSFDRDSYNEQFF
TRBV6-1,-,-,TRBJ1-1,TGTGCCAGCAGTGCTATAGTATTGAACACTGAAGCTTTCTTT,CASSAIVLNTEAFF
TRBV7-8,-,-,TRBJ1-5,TGTGCCAGCAGCTTACGATTATCAGGCTTACCCAGCAATCAGCCCCAGCATTTT,CASSLRLSGLPSNQPQHF
TRBV5-8,TRBD1,-,TRBJ2-7,TGTGCCAGCAGCAGGGGGACAGCCTACGAGCAGTACTTC,CASSRGTAYEQYF
TRBV7-9,TRBD1,-,TRBJ2-1,TGTGCCAGCAGCTCCCCCGGGACAGTTAACAATGAGCAGTTCTTC,CASSSPGTVNNEQFF
TRBV6-1,-,-,TRBJ2-1,TGTGCCAGCCAGGGGGCGGGAGGGAACTACAATGAGCAGTTCTTC,CASQGAGGNYNEQFF
TRBV29-1,-,few,TRBJ1-1,TGCAGCGTCCGTACACGGATGAACACTGAAGCTTTCTTT,CSVRTRMNTEAFF
TRBV18,-,-,TRBJ2-5,TGTGCCAGCTCACCACGGGGAAAAGCACCACAAGAGACCCAGTACTTC,CASSPRGKAPQETQYF
TRBV11-2,TRBD1,-,TRBJ1-6,TGTGCCAGCAGCGTAGGACAGGGATCACCCCTCCACTTT,CASSVGQGSPLHF
TRBV2,TRBD1,once,TRBJ2-7,TGTGCCAGCAGCCCCTACGGGGACAGGGGTTATGACGAGCAGTACTTC,CASSPYGDRGYDEQYF
TRBV30,-,-,TRBJ1-3,TGTGCCTGGAGCGGAGGGGGAGCCGGAAACACCATATATTTT,CAWSGGGAGNTIYF
TRBV4-3,-,-,TRBJ2-3,TGCGCCAGCTCTCCCTCGGGCGGCGCTAGCACAGATACGCAGTATTTT,CASSPSGGASTDTQYF
TRBV7-2,-,-,TRBJ1-4,TGTGCCAGCAGCTCTAACAGGCAGACTGAAAAACTGTTTTTT,CASSSNRQTEKLFF
TRBV7-3,TRBD2,-,TRBJ2-1,TGTGCCAGCAGCTTAGGTAAACTAGCGGGAGTACATGAGCAGTTCTTC,CASSLGKLAGVHEQFF
TRBV11-2,-,-,TRBJ1-6,TGTGCCAGCAGCCCCGGGAGGTCCAGATCACCCCTCCACTTT,CASSPGRSRSPLHF
TRBV4-3,-,-,TRBJ2-7,TGCGCCAGCAGCCACGACCGTGGGCCCTACGAGCAGTACTTC,CASSHDRGPYEQYF
TRBV4-2,-,-,TRBJ2-3,TGTGCCAGCAGCCAAGTAGGTCAGGGCGAAGATACGCAGTATTTT,CASSQVGQGEDTQYF
TRBV19,-,-,TRBJ1-5,TGTGCCAGTACTCCGGGAATAAGGTTAGGACAGCCCCAGCATTTT,CASTPGIRLGQPQHF
TRBV29-1,TRBD2,-,TRBJ2-5,TGCAGCGTTCTTGAGGGAGGGGAGACCCAGTACTTC,CSVLEGGETQYF
TRBV5-1,-,-,TRBJ2-3,TGCGCCAGCAGCTTGGCCGGCACAGATACGCAGTATTTT,CASSLAGTDTQYF